This T cell receptor beta chain came from a study of OX40 agonist ivuxolimab in advanced cancers. Study-level points and caveats: Within 6 weeks, CD4+ and CD8+ blood T cells expanded clonally at 0.1 to 3.0 mg/kg.

At baseline, cycle 4 day 1, and cycle 7 day 1, blood was sampled. The germline V gene encodes CDR1 SGHDT and CDR2 YYEEEE. V shed 2 bases and J shed 0 bases, with 12 bases lying between them. The CDR3 is made up of 15 amino acids. Clones were read by immunoSEQ multiplex PCR, and TCRdb kept only the in-frame ones, dropping some. The profile shows approximately 27,000 clones, about 79% of them singletons. Notes on this clone: Its antigen is not identified.

The sequence was obtained from an adult with an advanced solid tumor such as melanoma, head and neck, liver or kidney cancer. The sample consisted of CD4+ or CD8+ T cells sorted from blood, taken in a trial of the OX40 agonist ivuxolimab. The chain is built from TRBV5-6 and TRBJ2-7; tentative D call: TRBD2 (6 bases). The CDR3 DNA reads as TGTGCCAGCAGCTTAATCCGGGGGAGCTCCTACGAGCAGTACTTC. Its translation is CASSLIRGSSYEQYF. The full variable domain, rest sourced from reference TRBV5-6 and TRBJ2-7, is DAGVTQSPTHLIKTRGQQVTLRCSPKSGHDTVSWYQQALGQGPQFIFQYYEEEERQRGNFPDRFSGHQFPNYSSELNVNALLLGDSALYLCASSLIRGSSYEQYFGPGTRLTVT.